The present entry profiles one T cell receptor (beta chain) with its context. The data originate from a study of blood T cell repertoires in COVID-19. Overall study: Italy, Spain and the United States were the sources of the convalescent and acute COVID-19 samples. Sources were T cells, B-cell-depleted T cells, or PBMCs; the material itself was cDNA or gDNA.

Clones were read by immunoSEQ multiplex PCR, and TCRdb kept only the in-frame ones, dropping some. The data show 95,000 to 150,000 clones, around 86% seen once. The germline gives CDR1 MNHNS, CDR2 SASEGT. The CDR3 has 12 residues. Trimming at V came to 3 bases and at J to 4 bases, leaving 0 bases not matched to a gene. The sequencing sample was made of peripheral blood. The chain couples TRBV6-1 to TRBJ2-7; TRBD1 matches at 7 bases. The sequence derives from a man aged 40-55 years with acute or convalescent COVID-19. The CDR3 DNA reads as TGTGCCAGCAGTGACAGGGGGTACGAGCAGTACTTC. It is translated as CASSDRGYEQYF.